Presented here are 16 T cell receptor beta chains from one specimen sequenced in a study of T cell changes during pregnancy in multiple sclerosis. This table comes from immunoSEQ multiplex PCR, and its TCRdb copy is limited to in-frame clones, with some not included. The table lists some 38,000 clones, around nine tenths of them singletons. The sample in question was CD4+ T cells from peripheral blood mononuclear cells, obtained after pregnancy. The receptor source for this set is a female donor in good health, enrolled as a control in a pregnancy study.

In its sample, this clone was seen once. V is TRBV7-6 and J is TRBJ2-1; 8 bases agree with TRBD2. Trimming cost V 3 bases and J 10 bases; bases outside gene matches: 11. Germline CDR1 and CDR2: SGHVS and FNYEAQ. This CDR3 has 15 amino acids. Written as DNA, the CDR3 is TGTGCCAGCAGCTTTATAGCGGGGTCCTATTCGGAGCAGTTCTTC. Its translation is CASSFIAGSYSEQFF.

This chain joins TRBV5-1 and TRBJ1-3; D is unclear. The germline V gene has CDR1 SGHRS and CDR2 YFSETQ. With 2 bases removed from V and 0 bases from J, the gap between germline ends came to 12 bases. The CDR3 covers 16 residues. In DNA form, the CDR3 reads TGCGCCAGCAGCTTCACAGAGAACCACTCTGGAAACACCATATATTTT. Its protein product is CASSFTENHSGNTIYF.

The rearrangement uses TRBV2 and TRBJ1-4, with D possibly matching TRBD1 (5 bases). The CDR3 spans 13 residues. Germline V gene data show CDR1 as SNHLY and CDR2 as FYNNEI. Trimming pared 11 bases from V and 0 bases from J, leaving 10 bases between. The CDR3 coding sequence is TGTGCCGGGGCGGACGCAACTAATGAAAAACTGTTTTTT. Translating gives CAGADATNEKLFF.

V gene TRBV7-9 combines with J gene TRBJ2-1; 8 positions agree with TRBD2. The length of the CDR3 is 18 residues. CDR1 SEHNR and CDR2 FQNEAQ come from the germline V gene (reference sequence). The ends lost 0 bases at V and 3 bases at J; junction bases unmatched: 10. This CDR3 is CASSLAGPLAAVYNEQFF. The CDR3 DNA reads TGTGCCAGCAGCTTAGCGGGTCCACTAGCGGCAGTCTACAATGAGCAGTTCTTC.

The genes are TRBV5-1 and TRBJ2-5; 7 nucleotides line up with TRBD2. Germline assignment: CDR1 SGHRS and CDR2 YFSETQ. The CDR3 has 17 amino acids. Trimming took 0 bases from V and 5 from J; bases not matched to a gene: 13. This CDR3 is CASSLGASGPRGETQYF. Written as DNA, the CDR3 is TGCGCCAGCAGCTTGGGGGCTAGCGGTCCACGTGGGGAGACCCAGTACTTC.

The chain combines TRBV6-5 with TRBJ1-2; the D is unclear. CDR1 MNHEY and CDR2 SVGAGI come from the germline V gene. Trimming removed 3 bases at V and 2 bases at J, with 7 bases between. The CDR3 is 13 residues long. CDR3 sequence reads: CASSYWQNYGYTF. The DNA for the CDR3 is TGTGCCAGCAGTTATTGGCAGAACTATGGCTACACCTTC.

As concerns this clone: One end of the junction is discordant with germline, which a read error may explain. The chain couples TRBV5-4 to TRBJ1-1; D remains ambiguous. CDR3 length: 13 amino acids. Germline V gene sequence: CDR1 SGHNT, CDR2 YYREEE (reference sequence). The CDR3 protein is CASSLVESTEAFF. CDR3 coding DNA: TGTGCAAGCAGCTTGGTGGAGAGCACTGAAGCTTTCTTT.

This chain uses TRBV5-6 with TRBJ2-7, with D unresolved. Germline loops: CDR1 SGHDT, CDR2 YYEEEE. V was shortened by 3 bases and J by 0 bases, with 4 bases between the two germline ends. The CDR3 runs 12 residues. The CDR3 reads CASSWASYEQYF. The CDR3 DNA sequence: TGTGCCAGCAGCTGGGCCTCCTACGAGCAGTACTTC.

V usage is TRBV27 and J usage is TRBJ2-1; perhaps TRBD2 as D (5 bases). The CDR3 is 12 amino acids. The V gene lost 5 bases and the J gene lost 8 bases, with 10 bases spanning the gap. Germline V lookup: CDR1 MNHEY, CDR2 SMNVEV (reference sequence). CDR3 sequence: CASSLLGDEQFF. The CDR3 DNA sequence: TGTGCCAGCAGTCTACTAGGCGATGAGCAGTTCTTC.

This chain uses TRBV10-1 with TRBJ1-5; TRBD1 matches at 8 bases. The CDR3 spans 14 residues. Germline assignment: CDR1 WNHNN and CDR2 SYGVQD (reference sequence). Trimming cost V 0 bases and J 5 bases; bases outside gene matches: 0. Here the CDR3 reads CASSESTGDQPQHF. In DNA, the CDR3 is TGCGCCAGCAGTGAGTCGACAGGGGATCAGCCCCAGCATTTT.

The chain combines TRBV19 with TRBJ2-7; the match to TRBD1 covers 8 bases. This CDR3 is 13 amino acids long. Per the germline V gene, CDR1 is LNHDA and CDR2 is SQIVND (reference sequence). J was trimmed by 6 bases and V by 9 bases; bases with no gene match: 10. The DNA of the CDR3 is TGTGCCAGCACAGGGGGAGTTGGGAGCGAGCAGTACTTC. Its protein is CASTGGVGSEQYF.

The chain uses TRBV19 and TRBJ2-7; tentatively, D is TRBD2 (5 bases). This CDR3 is 14 amino acids long. CDR1 and CDR2 from the germline V gene are LNHDA and SQIVND (reference sequence). The germline V and J ends were trimmed by 0 bases and 2 bases, with 8 bases remaining between them. The CDR3 reads CASSIERGPYEQYF. CDR3 DNA: TGTGCCAGTAGTATAGAGCGCGGGCCCTACGAGCAGTACTTC.

The gene calls are TRBV6-5 and TRBJ2-2; D may be TRBD2 (5 bases). V lost 10 bases to trimming and J lost 5 bases, with 11 bases between them. The CDR3 contains 12 residues. Germline V gives CDR1 MNHEY, CDR2 SVGAGI. The chain's CDR3 is CATGGGTGELFF. CDR3 nucleotide sequence: TGTGCCACCGGAGGTGGGACCGGGGAGCTGTTTTTT.

J is TRBJ1-5 and V is TRBV27; possible D gene TRBD1, 6 bases. Trimming shortened V by 4 bases and J by 4 bases, and 14 bases separated the two germline ends. The CDR3 consists of 15 residues. CDR1 and CDR2 from the germline V gene are MNHEY and SMNVEV (reference sequence). In DNA form, the CDR3 reads TGTGCCAGCAGTTCCCAACGGACAGTTAATCAGCCCCAGCATTTT. This encodes CASSSQRTVNQPQHF.

This clone occurred once. This rearrangement joins TRBV5-8 to TRBJ2-6; tentative D call: TRBD2 (6 bases). CDR1 and CDR2 (germline): SGHTS, YDEGEE. This CDR3 comprises 16 residues. Trimming removed 6 bases from V and 0 bases from J, with 13 bases in between. The chain's CDR3 is CASTSGVASGANVLTF. CDR3 bases: TGTGCCAGCACCTCGGGGGTCGCCTCTGGGGCCAACGTCCTGACTTTC. The variable domain in full, completed from reference TRBV5-8 and TRBJ2-6, reads EAGVTQSPTHLIKTRGQQATLRCSPISGHTSVYWYQQALGLGLQFLLWYDEGEERNRGNFPPRFSGRQFPNYSSELNVNALELEDSALYLCASTSGVASGANVLTFGAGSRLTVL.

This rearrangement joins TRBV5-4 to TRBJ2-1, with D hard to call. Between the trimmed V and J ends, which lost 0 bases and 1 base, there was a span of 8 bases. Germline assignment: CDR1 SGHNT and CDR2 YYREEE (reference sequence). The CDR3 extends over 15 amino acids. The CDR3: CASSLARSSYNEQFF. The CDR3, as DNA: TGTGCCAGCAGCTTGGCCAGGTCGTCCTACAATGAGCAGTTCTTC.